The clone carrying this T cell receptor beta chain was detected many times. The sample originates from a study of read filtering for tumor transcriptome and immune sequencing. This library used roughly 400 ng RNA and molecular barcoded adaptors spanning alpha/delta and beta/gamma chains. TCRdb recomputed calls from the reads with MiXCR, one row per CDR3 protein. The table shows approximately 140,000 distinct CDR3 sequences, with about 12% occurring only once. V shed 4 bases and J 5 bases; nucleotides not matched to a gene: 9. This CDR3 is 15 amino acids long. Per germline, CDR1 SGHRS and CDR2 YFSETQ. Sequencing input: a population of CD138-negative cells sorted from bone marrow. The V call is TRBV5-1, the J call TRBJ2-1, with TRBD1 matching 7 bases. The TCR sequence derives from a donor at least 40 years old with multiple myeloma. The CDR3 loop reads CASSTTGLNDNEQFF. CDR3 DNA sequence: TGCGCCAGCAGCACGACAGGGTTGAATGACAATGAGCAGTTCTTC.